Shown below are 22 T cell receptor beta chains from a single sample sequenced in a study of vaccination effects on CD4 cells after COVID-19. Profiled with immunoSEQ multiplex PCR; TCRdb holds only in-frame clones, not every one. Of roughly 45,000 clones in the sample, 60% to 75% were seen once. These receptors have no identified antigens. Sequencing in the ViraFEST assay came after antigen-specific CD4+ T cells had been expanded with viral peptide pools, which were used to stimulate PBMC. CD4+ T cell isolation took place after approximately 11 days of culture. A positive SARS-CoV-2 PCR test fell between March and December 2020. The source material was CD4+ T cells from PBMCs cultured with a peptide pool, sampled before COVID-19 vaccination. All receptors derive from a human donor who had a prior SARS-CoV-2 infection.

The rearrangement links TRBV18 to TRBJ2-3; D possibly corresponds to TRBD2 (6 bases). Germline V gene lookup returns CDR1 KGHSH and CDR2 LQKENI. This CDR3 is built from 15 residues. Trimming removed 3 bases at V and 2 bases at J, with 12 bases between. This CDR3 is CASSPGDLNTDTQYF. The CDR3 nucleotides read TGTGCCAGCTCACCGGGGGACTTGAACACAGATACGCAGTATTTT.

This clone has only a few counts. The chain joins TRBV18 to TRBJ1-1; 10 bases align to TRBD1. Trimming took 6 bases from V and 2 from J; bases not matched to a gene: 15. The CDR3 sequence is 18 residues long. Germline CDR1 is KGHSH and CDR2 is LQKENI. This CDR3 is CASSGRDRGGVFNTEAFF. In DNA form, the CDR3 reads TGTGCCAGCTCCGGGCGGGACAGGGGCGGTGTGTTTAACACTGAAGCTTTCTTT.

The V gene is TRBV2, the J gene TRBJ2-5; D possibly corresponds to TRBD1 (7 bases). The germline V gene has CDR1 SNHLY and CDR2 FYNNEI. Trimming left V 7 bases short and J 3 bases short, with 15 bases between. The CDR3 has 14 residues. The CDR3 here is CASIMAGGKETQYF. CDR3 nucleotides: TGTGCCAGCATCATGGCAGGGGGGAAAGAGACCCAGTACTTC.

As DNA, the CDR3 is TGTGCCAGAGGTGTCCGGGACAGCTCCTACGAGCAGTACTTC. It is translated as CARGVRDSSYEQYF. The chain has TRBV2 and TRBJ2-7; 7 bases match TRBD1. Per germline, CDR1 SNHLY and CDR2 FYNNEI. The CDR3 totals 14 residues. J gave up 0 bases and V 9 bases, and 8 bases lay outside the gene matches.

The CDR3 coding sequence is TGCGCCAGCAGCCAAGATGGGGGCTTTGGCAATCAGCCCCAGCATTTT. The encoded protein is CASSQDGGFGNQPQHF. This rearrangement joins TRBV4-1 to TRBJ1-5; D is perhaps TRBD1 (6 bases). V lost 0 bases and J 2 bases, leaving 11 bases between the germline ends. Germline loops: CDR1 MGHRA, CDR2 YSYEKL. The CDR3 totals 16 residues.

The CDR3 region is CASSLGLAGADTQYF. The CDR3 DNA reads as TGCGCCAGCAGCTTAGGACTAGCGGGGGCAGATACGCAGTATTTT. The chain uses TRBV5-1 and TRBJ2-3; 13 nucleotides align to TRBD2. Trimming cost V 2 bases and J 4 bases; bases outside gene matches: 1. The CDR3 totals 15 residues. Germline V gene sequence: CDR1 SGHRS, CDR2 YFSETQ.

The chain joins TRBV18 to TRBJ1-3; D remains ambiguous. This CDR3 is built from 16 residues. Trimming pared 1 base from V and 0 bases from J, leaving 10 bases between. The V gene's germline CDR1 is KGHSH and CDR2 LQKENI. CDR3 sequence (DNA): TGTGCCAGCTCACCACTGGGTAGCGGCTCTGGAAACACCATATATTTT. It is translated as CASSPLGSGSGNTIYF.

The genes are TRBV2 and TRBJ1-5, with 10 positions matching TRBD1. Germline lookup yields CDR1 SNHLY and CDR2 FYNNEI. The CDR3 runs to 14 residues. V was pared by 6 bases and J by 4 bases, with 3 bases of the junction left unmatched. As DNA, the CDR3 is TGTGCCAGCAGAGGGACAGGGGAGAATCAGCCCCAGCATTTT. Amino acid sequence: CASRGTGENQPQHF.

V is TRBV18 and J is TRBJ1-1; the D gene is possibly TRBD1 (6 bases). CDR3 length: 14 amino acids. CDR1 and CDR2 (germline): KGHSH, LQKENI. V was cut by 4 bases and J by 3 bases, with 12 bases left in between. As DNA, the CDR3 is TGTGCCAGCTCACAACACAGGGAGGACACTGAAGCTTTCTTT. Its protein product is CASSQHREDTEAFF.

This clone was seen only a few times. This chain links TRBV7-3 with TRBJ2-5; D not resolved. V was pared by 4 bases and J by 5 bases, with 11 bases between. The germline CDR1 and CDR2 sequences are SGHTA and FQGTGA. The CDR3 length is 13 residues. CDR3 sequence: CASSSGVGETQYF. Here the CDR3 DNA reads TGTGCCAGCAGCTCCGGTGTGGGTGAGACCCAGTACTTC.

This clone was recorded once. The rearrangement joins TRBV7-2 to TRBJ2-1; TRBD2 matches 10 bases. The ends lost 4 bases at V and 4 bases at J; junction bases unmatched: 4. The CDR3 length is 15 residues. From germline, CDR1 is SGHTA and CDR2 FQGNSA. CDR3 amino acids: CASSSNSGGYNEQFF. The CDR3 region has the DNA TGTGCCAGCAGCTCGAATAGCGGGGGGTACAATGAGCAGTTCTTC.

The chain is built from TRBV19 and TRBJ1-2, with a tentative D call TRBD1 (5 bases). Trimming took off 4 bases at V and 7 bases at J, with 16 bases between the two ends. The CDR3 extends over 14 amino acids. Germline lookup yields CDR1 LNHDA and CDR2 SQIVND (reference sequence). CDR3 sequence: CASSTQGAVGGYTF. The CDR3 DNA follows: TGTGCCAGTAGTACGCAGGGAGCGGTGGGTGGCTACACCTTC.

This sequence joins TRBV2 and TRBJ2-1; 8 positions match TRBD1. With V trimmed by 4 bases and J by 1 base, 0 bases remained unmatched. Germline V gene sequence: CDR1 SNHLY, CDR2 FYNNEI. This CDR3 spans 14 amino acids. The chain's CDR3 is CASSGQGSYNEQFF. The CDR3 DNA reads TGTGCCAGCAGTGGACAGGGGTCCTACAATGAGCAGTTCTTC. The whole variable domain, filled in from reference TRBV2 and TRBJ2-1, reads EPEVTQTPSHQVTQMGQEVILRCVPISNHLYFYWYRQILGQKVEFLVSFYNNEISEKSEIFDDQFSVERPDGSNFTLKIRSTKLEDSAMYFCASSGQGSYNEQFFGPGTRLTVL.

The chain combines TRBV5-1 with TRBJ2-5; 7 positions agree with TRBD2. The CDR3 has 14 residues. Unmatched junction bases numbered 1, after V lost 0 bases and J lost 2 bases. CDR1 and CDR2 (germline): SGHRS, YFSETQ. This CDR3 reads CASSLGTSQETQYF. CDR3 nucleotides: TGCGCCAGCAGCTTGGGGACTAGTCAAGAGACCCAGTACTTC. The whole variable domain, filled in from reference TRBV5-1 and TRBJ2-5, reads KAGVTQTPRYLIKTRGQQVTLSCSPISGHRSVSWYQQTPGQGLQFLFEYFSETQRNKGNFPGRFSGRQFSNSRSEMNVSTLELGDSALYLCASSLGTSQETQYFGPGTRLLVL.

This clone was counted a few times. The CDR3 DNA reads as TGTGCCAGCAGCCTAGACAGGGGGCCTGGCAATGAGCAGTTCTTC. This codes for CASSLDRGPGNEQFF. This chain links TRBV4-2 with TRBJ2-1; TRBD1 matches 10 bases. This CDR3 has 15 amino acids. The germline CDR1 and CDR2 sequences are LGHNA and YNFKEQ. J gave up 6 bases and V 4 bases, and 6 bases lay outside the gene matches.

This chain joins TRBV14 and TRBJ1-4; D ambiguous. The CDR3 covers 15 residues. CDR1 SGHDN and CDR2 FVKESK come from the germline V gene. Trimming removed 0 bases at V and 2 bases at J, with 7 bases between. This CDR3 reads CASSQDLRTNEKLFF. Written as DNA, the CDR3 is TGTGCCAGCAGCCAAGATTTACGGACTAATGAAAAACTGTTTTTT.

The genes are TRBV6-1 and TRBJ1-1; no definite D call. V gave up 4 bases and J gave up 0 bases, with 15 bases separating them. The CDR3 sequence is 16 residues long. Per germline, CDR1 MNHNS and CDR2 SASEGT. CDR3 sequence: CASSGVSGGMNTEAFF. CDR3 in DNA: TGTGCCAGCAGTGGAGTATCGGGCGGGATGAACACTGAAGCTTTCTTT.

The chain carries TRBV9 and TRBJ1-1; D is uncertain. Trimming shortened V by 4 bases and J by 1 base, and 11 bases separated the two germline ends. The CDR3 contains 14 residues. Looked up from germline, CDR1 is SGDLS and CDR2 is YYNGEE. The DNA for the CDR3 is TGTGCCAGCAGCCCTTGGACGGGGAACACTGAAGCTTTCTTT. Translating it yields CASSPWTGNTEAFF.

The V gene is TRBV9, the J gene TRBJ2-1, with 7 bases matching TRBD1. The length of the CDR3 is 16 residues. V was clipped by 0 bases and J by 3 bases; unmatched bases: 6. The germline V gene has CDR1 SGDLS and CDR2 YYNGEE. CDR3 region: CASSVGGQQFYNEQFF. The CDR3, as DNA: TGTGCCAGCAGCGTAGGGGGACAGCAATTCTACAATGAGCAGTTCTTC.

V is TRBV19 and J is TRBJ1-1; no firm D call. Germline CDR1 and CDR2: LNHDA and SQIVND (reference sequence). V was trimmed by 3 bases and J by 4 bases, leaving 18 bases between them. This CDR3 has 16 residues. The CDR3 region is CASSIRSRTEGTEAFF. CDR3 in DNA: TGTGCCAGTAGTATTCGTTCCAGGACGGAGGGCACTGAAGCTTTCTTT.

This clone has a handful of counts. The genes are TRBV19 and TRBJ1-2; 7 bases are a match to TRBD1. The V gene's germline CDR1 is LNHDA and CDR2 SQIVND (reference sequence). Germline trimming cut 9 bases from V and 4 bases from J; bases unmatched to any gene: 5. CDR3 length: 12 amino acids. This CDR3 reads CASVRDSYGYTF. The CDR3, as DNA: TGTGCCAGCGTCCGGGACAGCTATGGCTACACCTTC.

In its sample, this clone was seen a few times. This chain connects TRBV6-5 to TRBJ1-5; D unclear. The V end was cut by 0 bases, the J end by 3 bases, with 3 bases between. Looked up from germline, CDR1 is MNHEY and CDR2 is SVGAGI. This CDR3 contains 13 residues. CDR3 nucleotide sequence: TGTGCCAGCAGTTACTCCAACAATCAGCCCCAGCATTTT. Its protein product is CASSYSNNQPQHF.